These T cell receptor beta chains were read from a single sample in a study of cytomegalovirus exposure and HLA in healthy donors. Sequencing used immunoSEQ multiplex PCR; TCRdb keeps in-frame clones, though not all of them. The repertoire holds 150,000 or so clones, with roughly 80% as singletons. Source material: PBMCs. These receptors came from a man aged 30-40 years in good health and CMV-seronegative. Each CDR3 is given with its conserved first and last residue. A D gene is named only where the DNA matches it firmly. Part of the rows lack a size; the others show once, few, many or a class for expanded clones.

cdr3_aa: CASSLDSFGEQYF
cdr3_nt: TGCGCCAGCAGCTTGGACTCCTTCGGCGAGCAGTACTTC
v_call: TRBV5-1
clone_size: -
j_call: TRBJ2-7
d_call: -

cdr3_aa: CASSSTAGQAQHF
cdr3_nt: TGTGCCAGCAGTTCGACTGCCGGACAGGCCCAGCATTTT
v_call: TRBV6-5
clone_size: once
j_call: TRBJ1-5
d_call: TRBD1

cdr3_aa: CASSLGGTVYEQYF
cdr3_nt: TGTGCCAGCAGCTTAGGGGGGACAGTCTACGAGCAGTACTTC
v_call: TRBV11-2
clone_size: -
j_call: TRBJ2-7
d_call: TRBD1

cdr3_aa: CASSWGQGADGEQFF
cdr3_nt: TGTGCCAGCAGTTGGGGACAGGGTGCGGATGGTGAGCAGTTCTTC
v_call: TRBV27
clone_size: -
j_call: TRBJ2-1
d_call: TRBD1

cdr3_aa: CASSLGWKRTASREQFF
cdr3_nt: TGTGCCAGCAGCTTAGGTTGGAAGAGGACTGCCTCTCGGGAGCAGTTCTTC
v_call: TRBV11-2
clone_size: -
j_call: TRBJ2-1
d_call: -

cdr3_aa: CASSRGLAGMSSYNEQFF
cdr3_nt: TGTGCCAGCAGCCGAGGACTAGCGGGAATGAGCTCCTACAATGAGCAGTTCTTC
v_call: TRBV14
clone_size: -
j_call: TRBJ2-1
d_call: TRBD2

cdr3_aa: CASSQEGLAGSYNEQFF
cdr3_nt: TGCGCCAGCAGCCAAGAAGGACTAGCGGGATCCTACAATGAGCAGTTCTTC
v_call: TRBV4-1
clone_size: -
j_call: TRBJ2-1
d_call: TRBD2

cdr3_aa: CASSLSGTSQETQYF
cdr3_nt: TGCGCCAGCAGCCTAAGCGGGACTAGCCAAGAGACCCAGTACTTC
v_call: TRBV4-1
clone_size: -
j_call: TRBJ2-5
d_call: TRBD2

cdr3_aa: CASGLVPSGRPEQFF
cdr3_nt: TGTGCTAGTGGTTTGGTCCCTAGCGGGAGACCCGAGCAGTTCTTC
v_call: TRBV12-5
clone_size: -
j_call: TRBJ2-1
d_call: TRBD2

cdr3_aa: CSSSTGAGANVLTF
cdr3_nt: TGTTCCAGCAGCACGGGGGCTGGGGCCAACGTCCTGACTTTC
v_call: TRBV7-9
clone_size: -
j_call: TRBJ2-6
d_call: -

cdr3_aa: CASSLEEVYNEQFF
cdr3_nt: TGTGCCAGCAGTTTGGAGGAGGTCTACAATGAGCAGTTCTTC
v_call: TRBV28
clone_size: -
j_call: TRBJ2-1
d_call: -

cdr3_aa: CASSLDSVRETQYF
cdr3_nt: TGCGCCAGCAGCTTGGATTCCGTGAGGGAGACCCAGTACTTC
v_call: TRBV5-1
clone_size: -
j_call: TRBJ2-5
d_call: -

cdr3_aa: CASSEHRTNYGYTF
cdr3_nt: TGTGCCAGCAGTGAACACAGGACTAACTATGGCTACACCTTC
v_call: TRBV6-1
clone_size: -
j_call: TRBJ1-2
d_call: -

cdr3_aa: CASSFWGQMAFF
cdr3_nt: TGTGCCAGCAGTTTTTGGGGACAGATGGCTTTCTTT
v_call: TRBV7-9
clone_size: -
j_call: TRBJ1-1
d_call: TRBD1

cdr3_aa: CAWARDPYEQYF
cdr3_nt: TGTGCCTGGGCGCGGGACCCCTACGAGCAGTACTTC
v_call: TRBV30
clone_size: -
j_call: TRBJ2-7
d_call: -

cdr3_aa: CASSLTALGARTGELFF
cdr3_nt: TGTGCCAGCAGTTTAACGGCTCTGGGGGCGCGAACCGGGGAGCTGTTTTTT
v_call: TRBV28
clone_size: -
j_call: TRBJ2-2
d_call: -

cdr3_aa: CASSKEGGRGYGYTF
cdr3_nt: TGTGCCAGCAGCAAAGAGGGGGGGCGAGGGTATGGCTACACCTTC
v_call: TRBV21-1
clone_size: -
j_call: TRBJ1-2
d_call: -

cdr3_aa: CASSGTGALYEQYF
cdr3_nt: TGCGCCAGCTCCGGGACAGGGGCACTCTACGAGCAGTACTTC
v_call: TRBV10-1
clone_size: -
j_call: TRBJ2-7
d_call: TRBD1

cdr3_aa: CASRPGTGTDTQYF
cdr3_nt: TGTGCCAGCCGTCCCGGGACAGGCACAGATACGCAGTATTTT
v_call: TRBV2
clone_size: -
j_call: TRBJ2-3
d_call: TRBD1

cdr3_aa: CATSIGQGAGGYTF
cdr3_nt: TGTGCCACCAGCATCGGACAGGGGGCAGGTGGCTACACCTTC
v_call: TRBV15
clone_size: -
j_call: TRBJ1-2
d_call: TRBD1

cdr3_aa: CASSFGLATYEQYF
cdr3_nt: TGTGCCAGCAGCTTTGGGCTAGCCACCTACGAGCAGTACTTC
v_call: TRBV7-2
clone_size: -
j_call: TRBJ2-7
d_call: -

cdr3_aa: CASSLAGGQDTQYF
cdr3_nt: TGTGCCAGCTCACTAGCGGGAGGGCAAGATACGCAGTATTTT
v_call: TRBV5-4
clone_size: -
j_call: TRBJ2-3
d_call: TRBD2

cdr3_aa: CAWSVFSGQGTGELFF
cdr3_nt: TGTGCCTGGAGTGTATTTAGCGGACAGGGCACCGGGGAGCTGTTTTTT
v_call: TRBV30
clone_size: -
j_call: TRBJ2-2
d_call: TRBD1

cdr3_aa: CASSQATGTGDEQYF
cdr3_nt: TGCGCCAGCAGCCAGGCCACCGGGACAGGAGACGAGCAGTACTTC
v_call: TRBV4-3
clone_size: -
j_call: TRBJ2-7
d_call: TRBD1

cdr3_aa: CASSSGTGNEKLFF
cdr3_nt: TGTGCCAGCAGCTCCGGGACAGGGAACGAAAAACTGTTTTTT
v_call: TRBV7-9
clone_size: -
j_call: TRBJ1-4
d_call: TRBD1

cdr3_aa: CASRGTGTGGLGYTF
cdr3_nt: TGTGCCAGTAGGGGAACCGGGACAGGGGGCCTTGGCTACACCTTC
v_call: TRBV19
clone_size: -
j_call: TRBJ1-2
d_call: TRBD1